The T cell receptor beta chain described here comes from a study of regulatory T cells in long-lasting Graves disease. In its sample, this clonotype was seen a few times. The CDR3 loop spans 15 amino acids. In germline, CDR1 is LGHDT, CDR2 YNNKEL (reference sequence). Trimming stripped 1 base from V and 3 bases from J, with 12 bases between. The time point: persistent/refractory GD, antithyroid drugs over 5 years with positive TRAb. PBMCs provided the RNA from which the TCR library was made. Recruitment took place at an endocrinology department in Xi'an, China. With iRepertoire HTBI primers and Arm-PCR of CDR3 regions, TCR beta libraries were built. Via MiXCR, TCRdb re-called the multiplex PCR reads, giving one row per CDR3 protein. The profile shows 650,000 to 850,000 distinct CDR3 sequences, around 30% of them singletons.

The material was peripheral blood mononuclear cells (PBMCs), obtained when the disease was refractory, from a patient treated with antithyroid drugs. This rearrangement joins TRBV3-1 to TRBJ1-1, with D hard to call. The sequence derives from a female donor with Graves disease. The CDR3 sequence: CASSQAGPAYTEAFF. The CDR3 DNA is TGTGCCAGCAGCCAAGCCGGGCCCGCTTACACTGAAGCTTTCTTT.